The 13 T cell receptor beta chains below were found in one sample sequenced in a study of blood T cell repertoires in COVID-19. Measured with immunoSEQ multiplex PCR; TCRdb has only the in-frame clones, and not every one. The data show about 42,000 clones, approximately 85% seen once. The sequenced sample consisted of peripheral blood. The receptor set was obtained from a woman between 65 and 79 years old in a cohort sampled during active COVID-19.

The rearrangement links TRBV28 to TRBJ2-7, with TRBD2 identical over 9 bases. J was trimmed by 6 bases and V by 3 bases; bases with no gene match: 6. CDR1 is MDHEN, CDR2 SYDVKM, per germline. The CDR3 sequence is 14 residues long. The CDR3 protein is CASSLGRREGEQYF. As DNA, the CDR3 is TGTGCCAGCAGTTTGGGTCGGCGGGAGGGCGAGCAGTACTTC.

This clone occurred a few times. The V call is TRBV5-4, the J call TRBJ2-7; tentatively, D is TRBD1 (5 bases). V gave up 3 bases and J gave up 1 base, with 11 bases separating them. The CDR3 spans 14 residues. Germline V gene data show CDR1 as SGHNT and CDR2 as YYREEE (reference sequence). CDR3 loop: CASSSDSASYEQYF. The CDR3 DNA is TGTGCCAGCAGCTCCGACAGTGCGTCCTACGAGCAGTACTTC.

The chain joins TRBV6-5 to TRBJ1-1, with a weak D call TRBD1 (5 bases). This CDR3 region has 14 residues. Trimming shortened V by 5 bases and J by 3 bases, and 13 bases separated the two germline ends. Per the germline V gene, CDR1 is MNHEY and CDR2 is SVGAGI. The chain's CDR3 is CASSPRTRDTEAFF. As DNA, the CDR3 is TGTGCCAGCAGTCCCCGGACCAGGGACACTGAAGCTTTCTTT.

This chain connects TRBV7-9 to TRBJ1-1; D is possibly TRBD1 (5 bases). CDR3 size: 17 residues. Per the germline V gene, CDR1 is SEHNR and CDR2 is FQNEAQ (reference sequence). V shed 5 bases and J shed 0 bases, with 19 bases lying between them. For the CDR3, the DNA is TGTGCCAGCAGCAATCCTCCAACAGGTTCCCTGAACACTGAAGCTTTCTTT. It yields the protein CASSNPPTGSLNTEAFF.

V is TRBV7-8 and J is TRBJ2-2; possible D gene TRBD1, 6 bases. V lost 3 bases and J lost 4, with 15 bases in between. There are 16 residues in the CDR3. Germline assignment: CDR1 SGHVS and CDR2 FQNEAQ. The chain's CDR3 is CASSFSRTVATGELFF. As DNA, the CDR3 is TGTGCCAGCAGCTTTTCCCGGACAGTTGCCACCGGGGAGCTGTTTTTT. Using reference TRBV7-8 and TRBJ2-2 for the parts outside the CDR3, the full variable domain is GAGVSQSPRYKVAKRGQDVALRCDPISGHVSLFWYQQALGQGPEFLTYFQNEAQLDKSGLPSDRFFAERPEGSVSTLKIQRTQQEDSAVYLCASSFSRTVATGELFFGEGSRLTVL.

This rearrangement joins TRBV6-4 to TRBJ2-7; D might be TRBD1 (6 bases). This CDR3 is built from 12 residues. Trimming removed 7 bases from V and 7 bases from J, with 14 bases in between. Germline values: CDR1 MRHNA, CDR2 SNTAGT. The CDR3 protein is CASKGGGKEQYF. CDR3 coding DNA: TGTGCCAGCAAAGGGGGTGGAAAGGAGCAGTACTTC.

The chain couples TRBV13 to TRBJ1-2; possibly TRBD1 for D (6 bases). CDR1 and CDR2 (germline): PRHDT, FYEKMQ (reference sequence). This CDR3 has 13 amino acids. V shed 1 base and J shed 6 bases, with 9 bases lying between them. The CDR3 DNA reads TGTGCCAGCAGCTTAGAAGGGGGTGATGGCTACACCTTC. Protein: CASSLEGGDGYTF.

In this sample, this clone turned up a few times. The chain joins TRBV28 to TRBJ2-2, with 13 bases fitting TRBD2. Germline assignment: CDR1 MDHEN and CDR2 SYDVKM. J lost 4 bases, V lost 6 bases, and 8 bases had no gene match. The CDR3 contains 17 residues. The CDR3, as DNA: TGTGCCAGCAGCAAACTAGCGGGAGGGCCGGGCACCGGGGAGCTGTTTTTT. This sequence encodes CASSKLAGGPGTGELFF.

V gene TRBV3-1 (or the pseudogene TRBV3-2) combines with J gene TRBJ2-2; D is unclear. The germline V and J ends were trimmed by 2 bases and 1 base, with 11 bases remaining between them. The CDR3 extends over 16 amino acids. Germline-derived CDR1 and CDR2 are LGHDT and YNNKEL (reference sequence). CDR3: CASSQHQPGNTGELFF. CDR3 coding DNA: TGTGCCAGCAGCCAACATCAGCCGGGGAACACCGGGGAGCTGTTTTTT.

The CDR3 reads CAWSLLSGGRKTEAFF. The CDR3 DNA reads TGTGCCTGGAGCCTGCTGTCCGGGGGGAGAAAAACTGAAGCTTTCTTT. This chain links TRBV30 with TRBJ1-1; possibly TRBD1 for D (5 bases). The V and J ends lost 3 bases and 5 bases respectively, with 22 bases between them. Germline CDR1 reads GTSNPN; CDR2 reads SVGIG (reference sequence). The CDR3 covers 16 residues.

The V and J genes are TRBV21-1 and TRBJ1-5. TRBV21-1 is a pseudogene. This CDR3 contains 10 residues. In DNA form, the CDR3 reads TGTGCCAGCAGCACCGGGTCCCAGCATTTT. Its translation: CASSTGSQHF.

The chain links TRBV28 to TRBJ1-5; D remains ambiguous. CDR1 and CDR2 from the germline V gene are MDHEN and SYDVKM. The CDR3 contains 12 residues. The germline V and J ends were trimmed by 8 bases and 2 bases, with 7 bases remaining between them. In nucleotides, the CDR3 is TGTGCCAGCGGTGGAGGCAATCAGCCCCAGCATTTT. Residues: CASGGGNQPQHF.

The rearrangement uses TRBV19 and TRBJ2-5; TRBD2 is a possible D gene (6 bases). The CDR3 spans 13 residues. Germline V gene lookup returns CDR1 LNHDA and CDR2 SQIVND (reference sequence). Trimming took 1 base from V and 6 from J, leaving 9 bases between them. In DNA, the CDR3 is TGTGCCAGTAGTATAGGACGGGAGAAGACCCAGTACTTC. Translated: CASSIGREKTQYF.